The 24 T cell receptor beta chains listed next were all sequenced from one sample in a study of blood T cell repertoires in COVID-19. Repertoires were generated with immunoSEQ multiplex PCR, while TCRdb's copy carries only in-frame clones and drops some. The sample lists 140,000 to 150,000 clones, around 89% seen once, with 2.5% to 3.5% in the top ten. Sequences were obtained from peripheral blood. The receptors shown here come from a woman aged 60 to 75 with active COVID-19.

The chain is built from TRBV15 and TRBJ2-1, with TRBD2 matching over 12 bases. This CDR3 region has 16 residues. Trimming took 7 bases from V and 4 from J; bases not matched to a gene: 8. Germline loops: CDR1 LNHNV, CDR2 YYDKDF (reference sequence). The CDR3 spells CATTKTSGSFYNEQFF. The DNA of the CDR3 is TGTGCCACCACGAAGACTAGCGGGAGTTTTTACAATGAGCAGTTCTTC.

The V gene is TRBV7-3, the J gene TRBJ2-3; the match to TRBD2 covers 9 bases. J gave up 5 bases and V 5 bases, and 5 bases lay outside the gene matches. The CDR3 runs to 14 residues. Germline loops: CDR1 SGHTA, CDR2 FQGTGA. The CDR3 loop is CASSQGLAKDTQYF. For the CDR3, the DNA is TGTGCCAGCAGCCAGGGACTAGCAAAAGATACGCAGTATTTT.

This chain joins TRBV9 and TRBJ2-3; D is perhaps TRBD1 (5 bases). Germline V gene data show CDR1 as SGDLS and CDR2 as YYNGEE. This CDR3 is built from 16 residues. V lost 0 bases, J lost 2 bases, and 13 bases lay in between. The CDR3 protein is CASSVATGFITDTQYF. CDR3 nucleotide sequence: TGTGCCAGCAGCGTAGCTACAGGCTTCATCACAGATACGCAGTATTTT.

The chain uses TRBV14 and TRBJ2-7; 10 bases match TRBD1. The CDR3 spans 18 residues. V dropped 3 bases and J dropped 3; count of bases not matched to a gene: 14. Germline CDR1 and CDR2: SGHDN and FVKESK. CDR3 protein: CASSQRRFPGQGSYEQYF. For the CDR3, the DNA is TGTGCCAGCAGCCAGAGGCGCTTCCCGGGACAGGGGAGCTACGAGCAGTACTTC.

The gene calls are TRBV5-1 and TRBJ2-3; TRBD2 aligns across 7 bases. This CDR3 contains 16 residues. The germline CDR1 and CDR2 sequences are SGHRS and YFSETQ. The junction had 4 bases not matched to a gene; V was cut back by 0 bases and J by 0 bases. The CDR3 protein is CASSLGGGGSTDTQYF. The CDR3 coding sequence is TGCGCCAGCAGCTTGGGTGGCGGGGGAAGCACAGATACGCAGTATTTT.

CDR3 DNA: TGTGCCAGCAGCTTGGTTGGGACACACTATGGCTACACCTTC. Translation gives CASSLVGTHYGYTF. This chain links TRBV5-4 with TRBJ1-2; possible D gene TRBD1, 6 bases. Germline V lookup: CDR1 SGHNT, CDR2 YYREEE (reference sequence). The CDR3 consists of 14 residues. Trimming removed 0 bases from V and 3 bases from J, with 9 bases in between. Supplemented by reference TRBV5-4 and TRBJ1-2, the full variable domain reads ETGVTQSPTHLIKTRGQQVTLRCSSQSGHNTVSWYQQALGQGPQFIFQYYREEENGRGNFPPRFSGLQFPNYSSELNVNALELDDSALYLCASSLVGTHYGYTFGSGTRLTVV.

V gene TRBV18 combines with J gene TRBJ1-2, with D uncertain. Trimming removed 0 bases from V and 0 bases from J, with 14 bases in between. CDR1 and CDR2 from the germline V gene are KGHSH and LQKENI. The CDR3 extends over 17 amino acids. CDR3 sequence: CASSPPVSLAPNYGYTF. In DNA, the CDR3 is TGTGCCAGCTCACCACCAGTATCATTAGCTCCTAACTATGGCTACACCTTC.

Concerning this clone: The identical CDR3 is also encoded by other nucleotide sequences in the sample. The chain links TRBV3-1 (or the pseudogene TRBV3-2) to TRBJ2-1; D is perhaps TRBD2 (6 bases). This CDR3 has 15 amino acids. V was pared by 4 bases and J by 15 bases, with 25 bases between. Germline V gene data show CDR1 as LGHDT and CDR2 as YNNKEL (reference sequence). The CDR3 here is CASSPNGLPSQGGFF. CDR3 sequence (DNA): TGTGCCAGCAGCCCCAACGGACTACCCAGTCAAGGTGGGTTCTTC.

The chain couples TRBV6-6 to TRBJ1-2; a possible D gene is TRBD1 (5 bases). V lost 2 bases, J lost 8 bases, and 15 bases lay in between. The CDR3 consists of 14 residues. The germline V gene encodes CDR1 MNHNY and CDR2 SVGAGI (reference sequence). CDR3 residues: CASSYPDTLGGYTF. The CDR3 coding sequence is TGTGCCAGCAGTTACCCGGACACATTAGGCGGCTACACCTTC.

This chain joins TRBV3-1 (or the pseudogene TRBV3-2) and TRBJ2-7; D is unresolved. CDR3 length: 13 amino acids. The germline V and J ends were trimmed by 1 base and 3 bases, with 7 bases remaining between them. CDR1 LGHDT and CDR2 YNNKEL come from the germline V gene (reference sequence). DNA for the CDR3: TGTGCCAGCAGCCAAGGAGGCAACTACGAGCAGTACTTC. It translates to CASSQGGNYEQYF.

The V and J genes are TRBV7-7 and TRBJ2-1; 9 bases line up with TRBD1. The CDR3 has 15 residues. The J segment lost 8 bases and the V segment lost 5 bases, leaving 10 bases of the junction unmatched. Germline V gene lookup returns CDR1 SSHAT and CDR2 FNYEAQ (reference sequence). The CDR3 DNA reads TGTGCCAGCAGCAGTGGGACAGGGATTCGCCATGAGCAGTTCTTC. Amino acids: CASSSGTGIRHEQFF.

The CDR3 protein is CASSYGRSFVYGYTF. DNA for the CDR3: TGTGCCAGCAGTTACGGGAGATCTTTCGTCTATGGCTACACCTTC. The chain couples TRBV6-5 to TRBJ1-2; D is unclear. The CDR3 covers 15 residues. Trimming left V 2 bases short and J 4 bases short, with 14 bases between. The germline CDR1 and CDR2 sequences are MNHEY and SVGAGI.

The chain has TRBV6-5 and TRBJ2-7; the D is unclear. V was clipped by 6 bases and J by 4 bases, with 10 bases between them. Germline V lookup: CDR1 MNHEY, CDR2 SVGAGI. This CDR3 has 12 amino acids. The CDR3 loop reads CASSKSFYEQYF. Here the CDR3 DNA reads TGTGCCAGCAGCAAGAGCTTTTACGAGCAGTACTTC.

The chain carries TRBV15 and TRBJ2-5; the match to TRBD2 covers 7 bases. J lost 2 bases, V lost 1 base, and 7 bases had no gene match. CDR3 length: 16 amino acids. Germline V gene sequence: CDR1 LNHNV, CDR2 YYDKDF (reference sequence). The CDR3 nucleotides are TGTGCCACCAGCAGAGCTCTACCGGGACTACAAGAGACCCAGTACTTC. Its protein product is CATSRALPGLQETQYF.

This rearrangement joins TRBV9 to TRBJ2-2; no definite D call. Germline values: CDR1 SGDLS, CDR2 YYNGEE. CDR3 length equals 13 residues. The V end was cut by 0 bases, the J end by 3 bases, with 3 bases between. The CDR3 coding sequence is TGTGCCAGCAGCGTAGTAGACACCGGGGAGCTGTTTTTT. As protein: CASSVVDTGELFF.

This chain connects TRBV14 to TRBJ2-2; D perhaps matches TRBD1 (5 bases). This CDR3 contains 15 residues. Germline CDR1 SGHDN, CDR2 FVKESK. Trimming took off 2 bases at V and 5 bases at J, with 12 bases between the two ends. CDR3 in DNA: TGTGCCAGCAGCCAATTTTTCAGGGCGACCGGGGAGCTGTTTTTT. As protein: CASSQFFRATGELFF. Using reference TRBV14 and TRBJ2-2 for the parts outside the CDR3, the full variable domain is EAGVTQFPSHSVIEKGQTVTLRCDPISGHDNLYWYRRVMGKEIKFLLHFVKESKQDESGMPNNRFLAERTGGTYSTLKVQPAELEDSGVYFCASSQFFRATGELFFGEGSRLTVL.

The chain carries TRBV2 and TRBJ2-3; 13 bases are a match to TRBD2. Germline assignment: CDR1 SNHLY and CDR2 FYNNEI. With V trimmed by 6 bases and J by 5 bases, 8 bases remained unmatched. The CDR3 sequence is 16 residues long. For the CDR3, the DNA is TGTGCCAGCAGACCCGGACTAGCGGGAGATGGAGATACGCAGTATTTT. Translation gives CASRPGLAGDGDTQYF. The full variable domain, in which reference TRBV2 and TRBJ2-3 provide the parts outside the CDR3, is EPEVTQTPSHQVTQMGQEVILRCVPISNHLYFYWYRQILGQKVEFLVSFYNNEISEKSEIFDDQFSVERPDGSNFTLKIRSTKLEDSAMYFCASRPGLAGDGDTQYFGPGTRLTVL.

The chain recombines TRBV3-1 (or the pseudogene TRBV3-2) with TRBJ1-1; D call uncertain. V lost 1 base to trimming and J lost 6 bases, with 12 bases between them. The germline gives CDR1 LGHDT, CDR2 YNNKEL (reference sequence). The CDR3 has 14 residues. The CDR3 DNA reads as TGTGCCAGCAGCCAAGTCACCCGGTCGGCTGAAGCTTTCTTT. Encoded protein: CASSQVTRSAEAFF.

This clone came up once. The chain uses TRBV5-1 and TRBJ2-1; 13 bases are a match to TRBD2. Germline-derived CDR1 and CDR2 are SGHRS and YFSETQ. After removal of 4 bases from V and 4 bases from J, the junction contained 5 bases not matched to a gene. This CDR3 contains 16 residues. In nucleotides, the CDR3 is TGCGCCAGCAGCGCGGGGACTAGCGGGACGTACAATGAGCAGTTCTTC. Translated, it gives CASSAGTSGTYNEQFF.

This clone was observed a single time. The rearrangement links TRBV6-2 or TRBV6-3 to TRBJ2-7; 10 bases are shared with TRBD2. The CDR3 has 15 residues. Germline CDR1 and CDR2: MNHEY and SVGEGT. Germline trimming cut 3 bases from V and 4 bases from J; bases unmatched to any gene: 6. As DNA, the CDR3 is TGTGCCAGCAGTTATCGGACTAGCGGAGCTTACGAGCAGTACTTC. Encoded protein: CASSYRTSGAYEQYF.

The chain employs TRBV6-2 or TRBV6-3 and TRBJ1-2; the D is unclear. Trimming shortened V by 5 bases and J by 5 bases, and 21 bases separated the two germline ends. This CDR3 is built from 16 residues. The germline gives CDR1 MNHEY, CDR2 SVGEGT. CDR3 amino acids: CASSRLDKINWYGYTF. The DNA of the CDR3 is TGTGCCAGCAGTAGGCTCGACAAGATAAATTGGTATGGCTACACCTTC.

V is TRBV7-9 and J is TRBJ2-7; 8 nucleotides line up with TRBD1. The CDR3 consists of 15 residues. With V trimmed by 5 bases and J by 3 bases, 9 bases remained unmatched. The germline V gene has CDR1 SEHNR and CDR2 FQNEAQ (reference sequence). CDR3 nucleotides: TGTGCCAGCAGCCCCCTCGAGGACAGGGTCTACGAGCAGTACTTC. Amino acids: CASSPLEDRVYEQYF.

J is TRBJ2-7 and V is TRBV7-9; 10 bases are shared with TRBD1. This CDR3 comprises 16 residues. Trimming took 5 bases from V and 3 from J; bases not matched to a gene: 10. The germline V gene has CDR1 SEHNR and CDR2 FQNEAQ (reference sequence). The CDR3 protein is CASSLPPGQGSYEQYF. Here the CDR3 DNA reads TGTGCCAGCAGCCTCCCTCCGGGACAGGGGAGCTACGAGCAGTACTTC.

The chain joins TRBV30 to TRBJ2-1; 7 bases line up with TRBD1. Germline assignment: CDR1 GTSNPN and CDR2 SVGIG (reference sequence). V shed 1 base and J 10 bases; nucleotides not matched to a gene: 10. The CDR3 length is 14 residues. CDR3 bases: TGTGCCTGGAGTGCCGAGACAGGGATCGGGGAGCAGTTCTTC. Its translation is CAWSAETGIGEQFF.